Each of the 24 T cell receptor beta chains below was sequenced from the same sample in a study of a mutant IDH1 vaccine in newly diagnosed glioma. The time point was: week 47, end of study. Each dose delivered 300 ug of mutant IDH1 20-mer peptide subcutaneously with imiquimod. The method was immunoSEQ multiplex PCR; TCRdb's version includes in-frame clones alone and lacks a portion of them. Here the sample spans 60,000 to 70,000 clones, 83% being singletons. Antigens for these TCRs are unknown. This material consisted of PBMCs, taken from a glioma patient whose treatment included an IDH1 peptide vaccine. These receptors originate from a young man with glioma.

In this sample, this clone turned up once. DNA of the CDR3: TGTGCCAGCAGTCAATTCGTCTCCGAGCAGTACTTC. This codes for CASSQFVSEQYF. The chain employs TRBV28 and TRBJ2-7; D call uncertain. In germline, CDR1 is MDHEN, CDR2 SYDVKM. V was trimmed by 5 bases and J by 6 bases, leaving 11 bases between them. The CDR3 has 12 amino acids.

The V gene is TRBV2, the J gene TRBJ2-3; the match to TRBD2 covers 12 bases. V lost 5 bases to trimming and J lost 5 bases; unmatched junction nucleotides: 8. Germline V gives CDR1 SNHLY, CDR2 FYNNEI. The CDR3 contains 16 residues. The CDR3 loop is CASSRTSGVEVDTQYF. CDR3 coding DNA: TGTGCCAGCAGTCGGACTAGCGGGGTAGAGGTAGATACGCAGTATTTT.

The gene calls are TRBV7-2 and TRBJ1-5, with 7 bases matching TRBD1. Germline trimming cut 4 bases from V and 0 bases from J; bases unmatched to any gene: 3. CDR1 and CDR2 from the germline V gene are SGHTA and FQGNSA. The CDR3 has 15 residues. DNA for the CDR3: TGTGCCAGCAGCTCACGGACAGGTAGCAATCAGCCCCAGCATTTT. This encodes CASSSRTGSNQPQHF.

The chain recombines TRBV19 with TRBJ2-5; 7 nucleotides agree with TRBD2. Trimming removed 1 base from V and 5 bases from J; junction bases left unmatched: 7. The CDR3 length is 15 residues. The germline V gene encodes CDR1 LNHDA and CDR2 SQIVND (reference sequence). For the CDR3, the DNA is TGTGCCAGTAGTATAGTGGGAGGGACGGCCGAGACCCAGTACTTC. Amino acids: CASSIVGGTAETQYF.

The gene calls are TRBV5-1 and TRBJ1-4, with D unresolved. CDR3 size: 15 residues. Per germline, CDR1 SGHRS and CDR2 YFSETQ. V was pared by 3 bases and J by 2 bases, with 11 bases between. CDR3 bases: TGCGCCAGCAGCTACTACCCTGGGACTAATGAAAAACTGTTTTTT. It encodes CASSYYPGTNEKLFF. The complete variable domain, with remaining parts taken from reference TRBV5-1 and TRBJ1-4, reads KAGVTQTPRYLIKTRGQQVTLSCSPISGHRSVSWYQQTPGQGLQFLFEYFSETQRNKGNFPGRFSGRQFSNSRSEMNVSTLELGDSALYLCASSYYPGTNEKLFFGSGTQLSVL.

The chain uses TRBV6-5 and TRBJ1-4; no reliable D call. Trimming stripped 6 bases from V and 10 bases from J, with 18 bases between. In germline, CDR1 is MNHEY, CDR2 SVGAGI. The CDR3 contains 14 residues. CDR3 sequence (DNA): TGTGCCAGCAGCCGAGACACCGTCCAGAGAAAACTGTTTTTT. As protein: CASSRDTVQRKLFF.

The J gene is TRBJ2-7, the V gene TRBV27; TRBD2 aligns across 15 bases. With 5 bases clipped from V and 1 base from J, the junction kept 12 bases outside the gene matches. Germline assignment: CDR1 MNHEY and CDR2 SMNVEV (reference sequence). The CDR3 has 19 amino acids. The CDR3: CASSPSPGTSGGFSYEQYF. CDR3 DNA sequence: TGTGCCAGCAGTCCAAGTCCCGGGACTAGCGGGGGGTTTTCCTACGAGCAGTACTTC.

The chain links TRBV5-4 to TRBJ2-5; weak D call: TRBD1 (5 bases). CDR1 and CDR2 from the germline V gene are SGHNT and YYREEE (reference sequence). The CDR3 consists of 14 residues. The ends were cut back, 4 bases at V and 1 base at J, with 11 bases in the middle. Here the CDR3 DNA reads TGTGCCAGCAGCCCCCAGGGTCTCCAAGAGACCCAGTACTTC. Encoded protein: CASSPQGLQETQYF.

V usage is TRBV9 and J usage is TRBJ2-5; TRBD2 might be the D (5 bases). The CDR3 loop spans 13 amino acids. V shed 2 bases and J shed 5 bases, with 10 bases lying between them. In germline, CDR1 is SGDLS, CDR2 YYNGEE. CDR3 DNA sequence: TGTGCCAGCAGCGTCGAGGGAATGGAGACCCAGTACTTC. Its translation is CASSVEGMETQYF.

The V gene is TRBV19, the J gene TRBJ2-3; D uncertain. The CDR3 is made up of 14 amino acids. Germline CDR1 is LNHDA and CDR2 is SQIVND (reference sequence). The V end was cut by 3 bases, the J end by 8 bases, with 15 bases between. CDR3 nucleotides: TGTGCCAGTAGTATTGGTCCCACTATCGGTACGCAGTATTTT. Translating gives CASSIGPTIGTQYF.

In this sample, this clone turned up a few times. This rearrangement joins TRBV5-4 to TRBJ1-5; D is ambiguous. Germline V lookup: CDR1 SGHNT, CDR2 YYREEE (reference sequence). The V end lost 0 bases, the J end lost 3 bases, and 7 bases lay between the germline ends. The CDR3 totals 14 residues. The chain's CDR3 is CASSLGQDNQPQHF. CDR3 DNA sequence: TGTGCCAGCAGCTTGGGGCAAGACAATCAGCCCCAGCATTTT.

This chain links TRBV7-2 with TRBJ2-5; 7 nucleotides align to TRBD2. The germline V gene encodes CDR1 SGHTA and CDR2 FQGNSA. Trimming at V came to 1 base and at J to 2 bases, leaving 7 bases not matched to a gene. CDR3 size: 16 residues. CDR3 bases: TGTGCCAGCAGCTTAGGGCCTAGCGGTCCTCAAGAGACCCAGTACTTC. It is translated as CASSLGPSGPQETQYF.

V gene TRBV5-5 combines with J gene TRBJ1-1, with D unclear. V gave up 4 bases and J gave up 3 bases, with 10 bases separating them. The CDR3 is 13 residues long. Germline-derived CDR1 and CDR2 are SGHKS and YYEKEE (reference sequence). The CDR3 bases are TGTGCCAGCAGCCGACACTTGGACACTGAAGCTTTCTTT. It codes for CASSRHLDTEAFF.

This sequence joins TRBV6-6 and TRBJ2-5, with TRBD2 as a possible D gene (5 bases). Germline assignment: CDR1 MNHNY and CDR2 SVGAGI (reference sequence). The CDR3 loop spans 15 amino acids. V was shortened by 2 bases and J by 4 bases, with 14 bases between the two germline ends. The CDR3 loop is CASSYGPLRGETQYF. The CDR3 nucleotides read TGTGCCAGCAGTTACGGGCCCCTTCGGGGAGAGACCCAGTACTTC.

The chain recombines TRBV7-9 with TRBJ1-3, with D perhaps TRBD1 (5 bases). Deletions cut 4 bases from V and 0 bases from J, with 13 bases between. The V gene's germline CDR1 is SEHNR and CDR2 FQNEAQ (reference sequence). The CDR3 runs 16 residues. The CDR3 nucleotides read TGTGCCAGCAGCTCCGGGGGACGGAGCTCTGGAAACACCATATATTTT. Translated: CASSSGGRSSGNTIYF.

V usage is TRBV30 and J usage is TRBJ2-1, with no clear D. CDR1 is GTSNPN, CDR2 SVGIG, per germline (reference sequence). The CDR3 has 12 residues. V shed 0 bases and J shed 7 bases, with 7 bases lying between them. Written as DNA, the CDR3 is TGTGCCTGGAGTGTAATGAGTAATGAGCAGTTCTTC. It yields the protein CAWSVMSNEQFF. Filled out from reference TRBV30 and TRBJ2-1, the complete variable domain reads SQTIHQWPATLVQPVGSPLSLECTVEGTSNPNLYWYRQAAGRGLQLLFYSVGIGQISSEVPQNLSASRPQDRQFILSSKKLLLSDSGFYLCAWSVMSNEQFFGPGTRLTVL.

V and J are TRBV27 and TRBJ1-2; D is ambiguous. CDR1 is MNHEY, CDR2 SMNVEV, per germline (reference sequence). V was pared by 3 bases and J by 0 bases, with 5 bases between. CDR3 size: 13 residues. DNA of the CDR3: TGTGCCAGCAGTTTGCAGCCTAACTATGGCTACACCTTC. Translated, it gives CASSLQPNYGYTF.

The chain carries TRBV19 and TRBJ2-6; 8 nucleotides line up with TRBD1. Trimming took 6 bases from V and 1 from J; bases not matched to a gene: 8. Per the germline V gene, CDR1 is LNHDA and CDR2 is SQIVND (reference sequence). CDR3 length: 17 amino acids. DNA for the CDR3: TGTGCCAGTAGCACCCAGGGGGCAGCATCTGGGGCCAACGTCCTGACTTTC. Amino acid sequence: CASSTQGAASGANVLTF.

The rearrangement uses TRBV12-2 and TRBJ1-4. TRBV12-2 is marked as a pseudogene. The CDR3 is made up of 14 amino acids. CDR3 loop: CASRLEMGDGKLFF. The CDR3 DNA reads as TGTGCAAGTCGCTTAGAAATGGGGGACGGAAAACTGTTTTTT.

The V and J genes are TRBV18 and TRBJ1-2, with D possibly being TRBD1 (5 bases). V lost 3 bases to trimming and J lost 13 bases, with 15 bases between them. CDR1 is KGHSH, CDR2 LQKENI, per germline. This CDR3 is built from 12 residues. CDR3 DNA sequence: TGTGCCAGCTCACCGGGGAGGGGCAAGGTCACCTTC. It translates to CASSPGRGKVTF.

CDR3 region: CASSGGGRLGQYF. In DNA form, the CDR3 reads TGTGCCAGCAGCGGGGGAGGGCGGCTTGGGCAGTACTTC. This chain uses TRBV5-6 with TRBJ2-7, with 7 positions matching TRBD2. CDR3 size: 13 residues. Per germline, CDR1 SGHDT and CDR2 YYEEEE. V trimming: 4 bases; J trimming: 9 bases; junction bases outside the gene matches: 10.

The V gene is TRBV11-3, the J gene TRBJ2-1, with TRBD2 identical over 10 bases. Unmatched junction bases numbered 12, after V lost 4 bases and J lost 3 bases. The CDR3 runs 18 residues. Germline V gene lookup returns CDR1 SGHNT and CDR2 YENEEA. CDR3 protein: CASSSRGASGGFYNEQFF. CDR3 DNA sequence: TGTGCCAGCAGCTCCCGAGGGGCTAGCGGGGGTTTCTACAATGAGCAGTTCTTC.

V usage is TRBV19 and J usage is TRBJ2-2, with D maybe TRBD1 (5 bases). CDR3 length equals 13 residues. Germline CDR1 and CDR2: LNHDA and SQIVND (reference sequence). V gave up 1 base and J gave up 6 bases, with 6 bases separating them. CDR3 loop: CASSIVGAGELFF. The CDR3 region has the DNA TGTGCCAGTAGTATAGTAGGGGCCGGGGAGCTGTTTTTT.

This clone was found once. The gene calls are TRBV4-1 and TRBJ2-5; 12 nucleotides match TRBD2. Germline CDR1 and CDR2: MGHRA and YSYEKL. V was clipped by 4 bases and J by 4 bases; unmatched bases: 10. This CDR3 has 17 residues. The CDR3 loop reads CASSPGLAGTVGETQYF. The CDR3 DNA is TGCGCCAGCAGCCCTGGACTAGCGGGGACGGTGGGAGAGACCCAGTACTTC.